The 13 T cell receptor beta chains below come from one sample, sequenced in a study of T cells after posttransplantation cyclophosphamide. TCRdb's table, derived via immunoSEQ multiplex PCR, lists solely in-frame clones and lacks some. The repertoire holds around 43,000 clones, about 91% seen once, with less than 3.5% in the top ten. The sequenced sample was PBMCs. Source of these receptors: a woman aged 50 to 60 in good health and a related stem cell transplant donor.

The CDR3 DNA reads TGTGCCAGCAGTCGGAACACTGAAGCTTTCTTT. Amino acids: CASSRNTEAFF. The J gene is TRBJ1-1, the V gene TRBV6-6; D gene unclear. Germline V lookup: CDR1 MNHNY, CDR2 SVGAGI (reference sequence). The CDR3 totals 11 residues. Trimming shortened V by 5 bases and J by 1 base, and 2 bases separated the two germline ends.

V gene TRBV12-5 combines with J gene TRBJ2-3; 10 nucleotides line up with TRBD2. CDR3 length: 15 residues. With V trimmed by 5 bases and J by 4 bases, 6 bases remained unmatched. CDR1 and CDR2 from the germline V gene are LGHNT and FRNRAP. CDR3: CASGAPSGGADTQYF. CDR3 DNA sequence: TGTGCTAGTGGTGCCCCCAGCGGGGGGGCAGATACGCAGTATTTT.

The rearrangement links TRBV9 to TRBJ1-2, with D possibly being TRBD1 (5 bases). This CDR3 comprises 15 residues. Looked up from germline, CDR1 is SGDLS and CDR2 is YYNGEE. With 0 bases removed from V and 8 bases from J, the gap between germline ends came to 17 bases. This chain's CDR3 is CASSVGGDLQGGYTF. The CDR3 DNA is TGTGCCAGCAGCGTAGGCGGGGACCTACAAGGGGGCTACACCTTC.

The CDR3 is CASSFKGGSTGELFF. CDR3 nucleotide sequence: TGTGCCAGCAGCTTTAAGGGAGGTAGCACCGGGGAGCTGTTTTTT. The rearrangement links TRBV5-6 to TRBJ2-2, with D tentatively TRBD2 (6 bases). Germline CDR1 reads SGHDT; CDR2 reads YYEEEE. The CDR3 has 15 amino acids. Trimming shortened V by 2 bases and J by 4 bases, and 12 bases separated the two germline ends. Full variable domain (remainder filled in from reference TRBV5-6 and TRBJ2-2): DAGVTQSPTHLIKTRGQQVTLRCSPKSGHDTVSWYQQALGQGPQFIFQYYEEEERQRGNFPDRFSGHQFPNYSSELNVNALLLGDSALYLCASSFKGGSTGELFFGEGSRLTVL.

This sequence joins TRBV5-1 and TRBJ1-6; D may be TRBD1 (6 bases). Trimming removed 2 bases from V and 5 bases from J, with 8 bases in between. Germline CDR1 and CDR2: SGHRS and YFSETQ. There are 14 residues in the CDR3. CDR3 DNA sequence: TGCGCCAGCAGCTTACAGGGTGATAATTCACCCCTCCACTTT. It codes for CASSLQGDNSPLHF.

The CDR3 loop is CASSQVQGKNYGYTF. The CDR3 nucleotides are TGCGCCAGCAGCCAAGTCCAGGGGAAGAACTATGGCTACACCTTC. The chain joins TRBV4-1 to TRBJ1-2; D perhaps matches TRBD1 (6 bases). This CDR3 comprises 15 residues. The germline V gene encodes CDR1 MGHRA and CDR2 YSYEKL. V lost 1 base, J lost 2 bases, and 11 bases lay in between.

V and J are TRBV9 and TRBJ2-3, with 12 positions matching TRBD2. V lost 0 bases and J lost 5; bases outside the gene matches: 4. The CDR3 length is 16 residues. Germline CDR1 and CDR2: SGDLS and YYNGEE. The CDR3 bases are TGTGCCAGCAGCGTAGACTTGACTAGCGGGAGAGATACGCAGTATTTT. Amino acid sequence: CASSVDLTSGRDTQYF.

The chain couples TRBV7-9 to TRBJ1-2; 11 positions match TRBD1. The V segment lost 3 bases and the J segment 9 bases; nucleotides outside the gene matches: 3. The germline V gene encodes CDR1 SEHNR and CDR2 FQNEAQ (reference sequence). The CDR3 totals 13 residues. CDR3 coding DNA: TGTGCCAGCAGCTTGGGGACAGGGGGAAGCTACACCTTC. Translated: CASSLGTGGSYTF. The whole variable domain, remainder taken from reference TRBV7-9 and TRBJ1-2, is DTGVSQNPRHKITKRGQNVTFRCDPISEHNRLYWYRQTLGQGPEFLTYFQNEAQLEKSRLLSDRFSAERPKGSFSTLEIQRTEQGDSAMYLCASSLGTGGSYTFGSGTRLTVV.

This CDR3 reads CASSHCQAGGYTF. For the CDR3, the DNA is TGCGCCAGCAGTCATTGCCAGGCGGGTGGCTACACCTTC. J is TRBJ1-2 and V is TRBV23-1; the D is unclear. TRBV23-1 is classed as an ORF, of uncertain function. The V end lost 3 bases, the J end lost 7 bases, and 12 bases lay between the germline ends. The CDR3 covers 13 residues.

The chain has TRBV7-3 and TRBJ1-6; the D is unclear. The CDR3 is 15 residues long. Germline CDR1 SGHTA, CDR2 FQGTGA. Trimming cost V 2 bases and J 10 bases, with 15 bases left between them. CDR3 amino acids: CASSLGVGEGSPLHF. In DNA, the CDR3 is TGTGCCAGCAGCTTAGGAGTCGGTGAGGGCTCACCCCTCCACTTT.

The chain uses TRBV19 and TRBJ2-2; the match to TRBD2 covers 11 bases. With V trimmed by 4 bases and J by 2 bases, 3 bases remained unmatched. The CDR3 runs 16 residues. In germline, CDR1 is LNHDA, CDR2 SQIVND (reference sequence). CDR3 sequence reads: CASSNGTSGNTGELFF. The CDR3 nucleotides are TGTGCCAGTAGTAACGGGACTAGCGGTAACACCGGGGAGCTGTTTTTT.

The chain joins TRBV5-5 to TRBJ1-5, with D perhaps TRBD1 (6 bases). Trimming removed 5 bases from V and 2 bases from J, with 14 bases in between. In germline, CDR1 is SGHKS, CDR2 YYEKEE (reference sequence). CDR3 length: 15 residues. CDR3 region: CASSPFSGGNQPQHF. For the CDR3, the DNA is TGTGCCAGCAGTCCCTTTTCAGGGGGCAATCAGCCCCAGCATTTT.

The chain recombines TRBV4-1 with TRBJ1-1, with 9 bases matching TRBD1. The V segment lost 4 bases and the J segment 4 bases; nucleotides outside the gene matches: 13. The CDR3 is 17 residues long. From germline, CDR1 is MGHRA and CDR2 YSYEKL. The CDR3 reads CASSRLGQGWGGTEAFF. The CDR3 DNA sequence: TGCGCCAGCAGCCGCCTGGGACAGGGTTGGGGCGGCACTGAAGCTTTCTTT.